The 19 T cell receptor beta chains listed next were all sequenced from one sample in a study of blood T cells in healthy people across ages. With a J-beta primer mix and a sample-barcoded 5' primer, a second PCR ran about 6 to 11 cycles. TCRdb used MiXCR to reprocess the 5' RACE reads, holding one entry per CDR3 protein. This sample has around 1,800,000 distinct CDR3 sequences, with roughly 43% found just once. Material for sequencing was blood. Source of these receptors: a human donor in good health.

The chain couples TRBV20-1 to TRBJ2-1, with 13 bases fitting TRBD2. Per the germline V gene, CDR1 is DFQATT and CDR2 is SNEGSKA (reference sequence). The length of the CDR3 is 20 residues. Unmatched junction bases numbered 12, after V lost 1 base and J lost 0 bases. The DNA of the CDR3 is TGCAGTGCTAGAGGAGCCAGGACTAGCGGGGGCCAGAGCTCCTACAATGAGCAGTTCTTC. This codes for CSARGARTSGGQSSYNEQFF.

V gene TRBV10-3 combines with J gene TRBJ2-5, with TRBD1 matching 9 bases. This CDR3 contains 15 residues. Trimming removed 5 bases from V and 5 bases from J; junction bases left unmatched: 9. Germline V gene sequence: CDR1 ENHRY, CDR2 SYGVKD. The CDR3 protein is CAISPDRGTLETQYF. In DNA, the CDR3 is TGTGCCATCAGTCCAGACAGGGGGACCTTGGAGACCCAGTACTTC.

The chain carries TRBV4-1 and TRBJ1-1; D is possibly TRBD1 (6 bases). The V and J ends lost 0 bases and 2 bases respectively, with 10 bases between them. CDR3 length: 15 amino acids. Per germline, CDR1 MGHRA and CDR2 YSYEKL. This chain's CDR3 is CASSQERTDNTEAFF. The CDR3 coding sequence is TGCGCCAGCAGCCAAGAAAGGACAGATAACACTGAAGCTTTCTTT.

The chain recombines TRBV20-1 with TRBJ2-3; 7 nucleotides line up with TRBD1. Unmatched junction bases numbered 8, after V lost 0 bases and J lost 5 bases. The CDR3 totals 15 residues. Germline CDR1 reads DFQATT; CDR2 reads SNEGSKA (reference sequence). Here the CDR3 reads CSARDLTGEIDTQYF. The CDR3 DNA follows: TGCAGTGCTAGAGATCTTACAGGGGAGATAGATACGCAGTATTTT.

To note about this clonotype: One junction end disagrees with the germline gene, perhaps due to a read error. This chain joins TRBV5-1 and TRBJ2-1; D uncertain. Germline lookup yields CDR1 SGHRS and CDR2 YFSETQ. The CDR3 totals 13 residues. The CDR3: CASSLEAYNEQFF. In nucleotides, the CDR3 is TGTGCCAGCAGCTTAGAAGCTTACAATGAGCAGTTCTTC.

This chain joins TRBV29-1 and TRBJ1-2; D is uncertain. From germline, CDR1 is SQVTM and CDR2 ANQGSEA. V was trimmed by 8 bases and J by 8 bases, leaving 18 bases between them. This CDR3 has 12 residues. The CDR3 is CSSRINPWGYTF. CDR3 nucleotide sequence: TGCAGCTCCCGGATCAATCCTTGGGGCTACACCTTC.

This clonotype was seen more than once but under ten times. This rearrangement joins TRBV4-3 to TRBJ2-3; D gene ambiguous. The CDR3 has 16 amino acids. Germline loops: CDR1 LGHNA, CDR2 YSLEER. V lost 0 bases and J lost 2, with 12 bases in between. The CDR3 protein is CASSQDDPITTDTQYF. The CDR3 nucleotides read TGCGCCAGCAGCCAAGATGACCCTATCACCACAGATACGCAGTATTTT.

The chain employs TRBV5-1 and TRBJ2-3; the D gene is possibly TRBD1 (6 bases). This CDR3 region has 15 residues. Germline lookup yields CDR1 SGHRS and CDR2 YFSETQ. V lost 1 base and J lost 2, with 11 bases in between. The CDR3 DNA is TGCGCCAGCAGCTTGAGCCGACAGGTCACAGATACGCAGTATTTT. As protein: CASSLSRQVTDTQYF.

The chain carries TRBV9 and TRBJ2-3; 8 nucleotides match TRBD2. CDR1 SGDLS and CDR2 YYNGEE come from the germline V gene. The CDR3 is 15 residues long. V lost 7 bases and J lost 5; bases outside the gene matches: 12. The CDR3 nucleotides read TGTGCCAGCCGCATCGGGACACGGGAGGGAGATACGCAGTATTTT. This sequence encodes CASRIGTREGDTQYF.

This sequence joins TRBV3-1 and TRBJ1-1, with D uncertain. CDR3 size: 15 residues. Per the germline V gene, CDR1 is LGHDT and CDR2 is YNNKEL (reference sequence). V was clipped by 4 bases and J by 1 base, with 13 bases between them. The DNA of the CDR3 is TGTGCCAGCAGCCGAAGCCCACGGGAGAACACTGAAGCTTTCTTT. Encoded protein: CASSRSPRENTEAFF.

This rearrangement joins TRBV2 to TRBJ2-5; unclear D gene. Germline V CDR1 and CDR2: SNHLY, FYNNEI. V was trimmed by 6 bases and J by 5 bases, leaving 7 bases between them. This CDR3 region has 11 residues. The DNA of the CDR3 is TGTGCCAGCAGCAATTACGAGACCCAGTACTTC. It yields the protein CASSNYETQYF.

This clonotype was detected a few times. The CDR3 loop reads CASSFSTLGYTF. The DNA for the CDR3 is TGTGCCAGCAGTTTTTCTACTTTGGGCTACACCTTC. The chain employs TRBV12-3 or TRBV12-4 and TRBJ1-2; no reliable D call. V shed 3 bases and J shed 8 bases, with 10 bases lying between them. This CDR3 has 12 residues.

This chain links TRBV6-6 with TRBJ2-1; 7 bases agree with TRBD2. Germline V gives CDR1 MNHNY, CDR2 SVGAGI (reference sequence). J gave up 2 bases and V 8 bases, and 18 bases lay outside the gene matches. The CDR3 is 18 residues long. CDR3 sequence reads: CASSVSVGGGIPYNEQFF. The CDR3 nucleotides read TGTGCCAGCTCAGTTAGTGTTGGGGGGGGAATCCCCTACAATGAGCAGTTCTTC.

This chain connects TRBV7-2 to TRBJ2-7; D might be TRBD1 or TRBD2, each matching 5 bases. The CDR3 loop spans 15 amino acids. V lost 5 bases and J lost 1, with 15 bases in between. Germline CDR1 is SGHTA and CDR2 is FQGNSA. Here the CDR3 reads CASSPKGTESYEQYF. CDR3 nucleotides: TGTGCCAGCAGCCCTAAAGGGACGGAGTCCTACGAGCAGTACTTC.

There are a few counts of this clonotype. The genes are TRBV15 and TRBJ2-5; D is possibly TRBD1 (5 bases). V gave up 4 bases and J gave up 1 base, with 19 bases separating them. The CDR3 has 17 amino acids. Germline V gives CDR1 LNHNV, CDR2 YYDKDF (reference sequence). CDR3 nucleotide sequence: TGTGCCACCAGCACAGAGGTGATGCAGGGCAGCCAAGAGACCCAGTACTTC. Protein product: CATSTEVMQGSQETQYF. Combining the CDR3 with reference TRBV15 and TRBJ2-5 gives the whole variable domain DAMVIQNPRYQVTQFGKPVTLSCSQTLNHNVMYWYQQKSSQAPKLLFHYYDKDFNNEADTPDNFQSRRPNTSFCFLDIRSPGLGDTAMYLCATSTEVMQGSQETQYFGPGTRLLVL.

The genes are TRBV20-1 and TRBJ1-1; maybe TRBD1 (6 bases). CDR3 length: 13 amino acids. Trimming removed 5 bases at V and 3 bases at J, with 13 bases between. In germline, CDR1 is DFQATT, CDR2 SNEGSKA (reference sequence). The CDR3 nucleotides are TGCAGTGCTCACAAGGGGGGGGACACTGAAGCTTTCTTT. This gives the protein CSAHKGGDTEAFF.

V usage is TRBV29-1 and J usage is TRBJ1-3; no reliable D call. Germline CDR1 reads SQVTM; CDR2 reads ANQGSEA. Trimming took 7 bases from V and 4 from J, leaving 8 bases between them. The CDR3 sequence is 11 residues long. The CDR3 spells CSAATGNTIYF. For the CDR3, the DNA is TGCAGCGCCGCTACCGGAAACACCATATATTTT.

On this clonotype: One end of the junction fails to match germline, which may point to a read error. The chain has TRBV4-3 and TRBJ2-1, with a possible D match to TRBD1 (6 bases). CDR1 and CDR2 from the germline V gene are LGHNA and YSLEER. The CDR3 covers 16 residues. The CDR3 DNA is TGCGCCCGCAGCCAAGATGCGGACAGTACCTACAATGAGCAGTTCTTC. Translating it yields CARSQDADSTYNEQFF.

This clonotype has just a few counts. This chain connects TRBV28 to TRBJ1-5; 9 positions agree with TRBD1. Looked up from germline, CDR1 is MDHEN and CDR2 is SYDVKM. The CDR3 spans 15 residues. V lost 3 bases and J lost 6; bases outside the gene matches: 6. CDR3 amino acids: CASSFRTGALQPQHF. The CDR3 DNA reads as TGTGCCAGCAGTTTTCGGACAGGGGCTCTTCAGCCCCAGCATTTT.